A selection of T cell receptor beta chains follows, all from one sample in a study of cytomegalovirus exposure and HLA in healthy donors. Some clones are missing from TCRdb's copy, which holds only in-frame ones; the method was immunoSEQ multiplex PCR. The data hold about 160,000 clones, with around four fifths observed a single time. The source material was PBMCs. All receptors come from a man younger than 35 in good health and CMV-seronegative. Each CDR3 is given with its conserved first and last residue. Fields, in order: J gene, D gene, V gene, clone size, CDR3 protein, CDR3 DNA. D genes are given only for firm matches. The size field is filled for only some rows; it gives once, few, many or a size class.

>TRBJ1-1|.|TRBV7-2|.
CASSSSGMNTEAFF
TGTGCCAGCAGCTCCTCGGGGATGAACACTGAAGCTTTCTTT
>TRBJ2-7|TRBD1|TRBV7-9|few
CASTSGTGPYEQYF
TGTGCCAGCACCTCCGGGACAGGACCCTACGAGCAGTACTTC
>TRBJ2-7|.|TRBV18|.
CASSPGTTYEQYF
TGTGCCAGCTCACCAGGCACCACCTACGAGCAGTACTTC
>TRBJ2-7|TRBD2|TRBV27|.
CTSSLGLAREQYF
TGTACCAGCAGTCTTGGACTAGCCCGCGAGCAGTACTTC
>TRBJ1-5|.|TRBV7-9|.
CASSTRTDNQPQHF
TGTGCCAGCAGCACCCGGACAGACAATCAGCCCCAGCATTTT
>TRBJ1-5|TRBD1|TRBV5-6|.
CASASGGDQPQHF
TGTGCCAGCGCCTCAGGGGGCGATCAGCCCCAGCATTTT
>TRBJ1-2|TRBD1|TRBV27|.
CASSWTGGDGYTF
TGTGCCAGCAGTTGGACAGGGGGCGATGGCTACACCTTC
>TRBJ1-1|TRBD1|TRBV4-1|.
CASSLYGTDNMNTEAFF
TGCGCCAGCAGCCTATATGGGACAGATAATATGAACACTGAAGCTTTCTTT
>TRBJ2-2|.|TRBV7-9|.
CASSLVGSNTGELFF
TGTGCCAGCAGCTTAGTTGGGAGTAACACCGGGGAGCTGTTTTTT
>TRBJ2-7|TRBD1|TRBV9|.
CASSVGDRLGFPNEQYF
TGTGCCAGCAGCGTAGGGGACAGGCTCGGTTTTCCAAACGAGCAGTACTTC
>TRBJ1-1|TRBD1|TRBV11-2|.
CASSLGGQGNTEAFF
TGTGCCAGCAGCTTAGGCGGACAGGGGAACACTGAAGCTTTCTTT
>TRBJ1-1|.|TRBV7-3|once
CASSTQGSGTEAFF
TGTGCCAGCAGCACCCAGGGGAGTGGAACTGAAGCTTTCTTT
>TRBJ1-2|TRBD1|TRBV29-1|.
CSVGNYRDRPNYGYTF
TGCAGCGTAGGAAACTACCGGGACAGGCCTAACTATGGCTACACCTTC
>TRBJ2-5|TRBD2|TRBV19|.
CASSAKSGGLQETQYF
TGTGCCAGTAGTGCGAAGAGCGGGGGCCTGCAAGAGACCCAGTACTTC
>TRBJ2-7|.|TRBV7-8|.
CASSLAPRDEQYF
TGTGCCAGCAGCTTAGCCCCTAGAGACGAGCAGTACTTC
>TRBJ2-5|TRBD1|TRBV5-4|.
CASSPDRGRMETQYF
TGTGCCAGCAGCCCGGACAGGGGGCGCATGGAGACCCAGTACTTC
>TRBJ2-7|TRBD1|TRBV5-4|.
CASSGDSSYEQYF
TGTGCCAGCAGCGGGGACAGTTCCTACGAGCAGTACTTC
>TRBJ2-1|TRBD2|TRBV4-1|.
CASSQLAGGQGNEQFF
TGCGCCAGCAGCCAACTAGCGGGCGGACAAGGGAATGAGCAGTTCTTC
>TRBJ2-7|.|TRBV9|.
CASSVGQGPYEQYF
TGTGCCAGCAGCGTAGGTCAGGGTCCCTACGAGCAGTACTTC
>TRBJ1-6|.|TRBV4-1|.
CASSQVTGPGVNSPLHF
TGCGCCAGCAGCCAAGTAACGGGACCGGGGGTTAATTCACCCCTCCACTTT
>TRBJ2-2|.|TRBV7-2|.
CASSLAQRSTGELFF
TGTGCCAGCAGCTTAGCACAGCGGTCGACCGGGGAGCTGTTTTTT
>TRBJ2-3|.|TRBV11-2|.
CASSLGGRVADTQYF
TGTGCCAGCAGCTTAGGGGGCAGGGTGGCAGATACGCAGTATTTT
>TRBJ2-7|.|TRBV4-1|.
CASSQAPGRVDYEQYF
TGCGCCAGCAGCCAAGCCCCGGGCAGGGTGGACTACGAGCAGTACTTC